The clone carrying this T cell receptor beta chain has a handful of counts. This entry is derived from a study of T-cell memory formation after mild COVID-19. TCRdb reanalysed the 5' RACE reads using MiXCR and keeps one entry per CDR3 protein. The sample lists about 470,000 distinct CDR3 sequences, about 23% occurring once. The CDR3 spans 12 residues. V was shortened by 3 bases and J by 4 bases, with 6 bases between the two germline ends. V gene TRBV12-3 or TRBV12-4 combines with J gene TRBJ1-2; no definite D call. This receptor was taken from an adult woman who had mild COVID-19 (a few samples of this study predate the infection). Cell type and time point are not known. Sample: PBMCs or a T cell subset sorted from them (not recorded which). CDR3 bases: TGTGCCAGCAGTTTCCGCGCCTATGGCTACACCTTC. Its translation is CASSFRAYGYTF.